This TCR beta chain derives from a study of identical twins. TCRdb re-called the 5' RACE reads through MiXCR, storing one row per CDR3 protein. Of around 200,000 distinct CDR3 sequences detected, about a tenth appear once; the ten largest clones hold 5% to 5.5%. The CDR3 has 14 residues. The germline V and J ends were trimmed by 4 bases and 7 bases, with 16 bases remaining between them. CDR1 and CDR2 (germline): LNHNV, YYDKDF (reference sequence). This clonotype came up many times. What it binds is unknown. The study's findings and limits: Cross-sectional statistics, not tracking of the same donors, supported the conclusions. There were fewer insertions in abundant cord blood beta clonotypes, but memory repertoires showed no such pattern.

The source material was memory (CD45RO+) T cells sorted from blood. This clonotype was obtained from a woman aged 18 to 35 in good health. This chain uses TRBV15 with TRBJ1-2, with D uncertain. CDR3 protein: CATSTRPPVSGYTF. Written as DNA, the CDR3 is TGTGCCACCAGCACTCGGCCCCCTGTTTCTGGCTACACCTTC.